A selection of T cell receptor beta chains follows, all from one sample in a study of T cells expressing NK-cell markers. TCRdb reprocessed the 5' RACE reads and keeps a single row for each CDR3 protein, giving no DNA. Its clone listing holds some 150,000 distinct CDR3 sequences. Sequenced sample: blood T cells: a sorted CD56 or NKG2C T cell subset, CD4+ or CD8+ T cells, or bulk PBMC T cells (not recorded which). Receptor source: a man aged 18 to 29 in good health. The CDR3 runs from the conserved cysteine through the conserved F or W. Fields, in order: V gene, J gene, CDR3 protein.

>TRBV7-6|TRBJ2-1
CASSPGFPGLPYNEQFF
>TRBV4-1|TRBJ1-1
CASSPTGPNTEAFF
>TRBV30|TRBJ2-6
CAWSALPAGVQSGANVLTF
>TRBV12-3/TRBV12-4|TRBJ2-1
CASSLSRLHEQFF
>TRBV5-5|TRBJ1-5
CASSPGQGAQPQHF
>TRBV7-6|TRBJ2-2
CASSYPTANTGELFF
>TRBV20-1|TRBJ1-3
CSAREAIISGRGNTIYF
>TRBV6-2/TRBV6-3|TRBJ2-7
CASSPPGDEQYF
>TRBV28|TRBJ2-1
CASSSTSGSLSNEQFF
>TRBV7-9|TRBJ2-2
CASSSVTANTGELFF
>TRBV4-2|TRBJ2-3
CASSQETGTSVPDTQYF
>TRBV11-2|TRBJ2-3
CASSYGSRDSTDTQYF
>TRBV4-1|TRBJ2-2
CASSSIRASGDTGELFF
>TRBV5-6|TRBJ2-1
CASSSPASGRAYNEQFF
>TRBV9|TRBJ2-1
CASSVEASGSLDEQFF
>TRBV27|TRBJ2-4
CASSLFQGAADIQYF
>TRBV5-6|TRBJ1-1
CASSLYSSTEAFF
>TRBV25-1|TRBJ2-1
CASSWLAGGPDEQFF
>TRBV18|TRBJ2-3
CASLLAAGGLTDTQYF
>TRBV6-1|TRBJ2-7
CASIGSNALDSSSYEQYF
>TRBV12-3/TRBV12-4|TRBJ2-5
CASRDTGEETQYF
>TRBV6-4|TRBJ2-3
CASSRGTGSGTDTQYF
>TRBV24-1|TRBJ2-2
CATSEEDRGATGELFF
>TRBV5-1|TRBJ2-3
CASSLYAGVPSTDTQYF
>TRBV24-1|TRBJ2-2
CATSWGQGSANTGELFF
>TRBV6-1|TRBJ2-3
CASPRLRETSTDTQYF
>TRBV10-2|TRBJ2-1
CASSESPSGSANEQFF
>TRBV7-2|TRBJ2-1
CASSLGAFGDEQFF
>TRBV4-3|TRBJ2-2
CASSRSPNTGELFF
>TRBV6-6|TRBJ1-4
CASGSGEKLFF
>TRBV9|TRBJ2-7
CASSVGLSGRSYEQYF
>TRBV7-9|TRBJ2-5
CASSLGGWTQETQYF
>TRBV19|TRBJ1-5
CASSNQGDSNQPQHF